The rows below give T cell receptor beta chains drawn from one sample of a study of cytomegalovirus exposure and HLA in healthy donors. The table came from immunoSEQ multiplex PCR; TCRdb's copy has only in-frame clones and leaves some out. The data show about 140,000 clones, with approximately 84% seen just once and almost 1.5% held by the top ten. The sample consisted of PBMCs. Receptors were obtained from a woman aged 25 to 39 in good health and CMV-seronegative. CDR3s include the opening cysteine and the closing phenylalanine or tryptophan. D genes are given only for firm matches. Only some rows state a clone size, as once, few, many or a class for expanded clones.

V	D	J	size	DNA	CDR3
TRBV30	NA	TRBJ1-2	once	TGTGCCTCGGACTTGAACTATGGCTACACCTTC	CASDLNYGYTF
TRBV10-2	TRBD2	TRBJ2-3	NA	TGCGCCAGCAGGGGGACTAGCCGGCAAGATACGCAGTATTTT	CASRGTSRQDTQYF
TRBV6-1	NA	TRBJ2-7	NA	TGTGCCAGCAGTCGCGGGCACCAAAGCTCCTACGAGCAGTACTTC	CASSRGHQSSYEQYF
TRBV9	TRBD1	TRBJ1-3	NA	TGTGCCAGCAGCCCCCTAGGGACAGGGGAGAAAAACACCATATATTTT	CASSPLGTGEKNTIYF
TRBV27	NA	TRBJ1-1	NA	TGTGCCAGCAGTTTAGTTGGCAGTGAAGCTTTCTTT	CASSLVGSEAFF
TRBV6-6	NA	TRBJ2-1	NA	TGTGCCAGCGACGAAGCGGGTTGGTATGAGCAGTTCTTC	CASDEAGWYEQFF
TRBV6-1	TRBD1	TRBJ1-2	NA	TGTGCCAGCAGGAGGGAACAGGGGCAGAACTATGGCTACACCTTC	CASRREQGQNYGYTF
TRBV4-2	TRBD2	TRBJ2-2	NA	TGTGCCAGCAGCCTAAGAGGACTAGCGGGGGAGGCGGGGGAGCTGTTTTTT	CASSLRGLAGEAGELFF
TRBV4-2	NA	TRBJ1-2	NA	TGTGCCACCCAAGAAGACCCCTCTAGGGGCTACACCTTC	CATQEDPSRGYTF
TRBV6-6	TRBD1	TRBJ1-5	once	TGTGCCAGCAGTTATTATGAGGGGGCTCTCGGTCAGCCCCAGCATTTT	CASSYYEGALGQPQHF
TRBV27	NA	TRBJ2-1	NA	TGTGCCAGCAGTACCGCGGCGGGGACGTGGGATGAGCAGTTCTTC	CASSTAAGTWDEQFF
TRBV2	NA	TRBJ2-1	once	TGTGCCAGCAGTGTCTCCTCTCCGTGGCAGTTCTTC	CASSVSSPWQFF
TRBV30	TRBD1	TRBJ1-2	few	TGTGCCTGGAGTCTCAATCCTTTTGGACAGGACAACTATGGCTACACCTTC	CAWSLNPFGQDNYGYTF
TRBV11-2	TRBD1	TRBJ2-3	NA	TGTGCCAGCAGCCGCAGTACGAACAGGGGGCAAGGAGATACGCAGTATTTT	CASSRSTNRGQGDTQYF
TRBV5-6	NA	TRBJ2-7	NA	TGTGCCAGCAGCTTATGGAGGGGCCTGGGGGAGCAGTACTTC	CASSLWRGLGEQYF
TRBV2	TRBD2	TRBJ2-7	NA	TGTGCCAGCAGCCCACCGACTAGCGGGACCTACGAGCAGTACTTC	CASSPPTSGTYEQYF
TRBV4-2	NA	TRBJ2-2	NA	TGTGCCAGCAGCCAGGCCGCCGGGTCCGGCGGGGAGCTGTTTTTT	CASSQAAGSGGELFF
TRBV28	TRBD1	TRBJ1-1	NA	TGTGCCAGCAGTCGAGGGGAGTGGGACAGGGACACTGAAGCTTTCTTT	CASSRGEWDRDTEAFF
TRBV6-1	TRBD1	TRBJ1-2	NA	TGTGCCAGCAGAGAGACAGGGCACTATGGCTACACCTTC	CASRETGHYGYTF
TRBV6-1	TRBD1	TRBJ1-3	few	TGTGCCAGCAGTGAATACAGGGGGCGCGCCGGAAACACCATATATTTT	CASSEYRGRAGNTIYF
TRBV5-6	NA	TRBJ2-7	NA	TGTGCCAGCAGCTTGCCAGGGTTAGGCGAGCAGTACTTC	CASSLPGLGEQYF
TRBV27	NA	TRBJ1-2	NA	TGTGCCAGCAGTTTATCGGGTGGTTGGAGGGAGAGCTACACCTTC	CASSLSGGWRESYTF
TRBV30	NA	TRBJ1-1	NA	TGTGCCTGGCAGTTACACGGGGGAACTGAAGCTTTCTTT	CAWQLHGGTEAFF
TRBV5-1	TRBD1	TRBJ1-3	NA	TGCGCCAGCAGCTCCCTTGACAGGGGGCACCCGCTTGGAAACACCATATATTTT	CASSSLDRGHPLGNTIYF
TRBV9	NA	TRBJ1-5	NA	TGTGCCAGCAGCGTAGGGGGCGGACGGAATAGCAATCAGCCCCAGCATTTT	CASSVGGGRNSNQPQHF
TRBV27	TRBD1	TRBJ1-1	few	TGTGCCACCCGCCCGACAGGGGGTGCTGAAGCTTTCTTT	CATRPTGGAEAFF
TRBV5-4	TRBD2	TRBJ2-7	NA	TGTGCCAGCAGCTTGTTGGTAGCGGGGGACCTCTCCTACGAGCAGTACTTC	CASSLLVAGDLSYEQYF
TRBV10-3	NA	TRBJ1-3	NA	TGTGCCATCAGTGAGTCTCCGCCGACAGGTTCTGGAAACACCATATATTTT	CAISESPPTGSGNTIYF
TRBV18	TRBD1	TRBJ1-2	NA	TGTGCCAGCTCGGAGGGGACAGGGGCCGTCACCTTC	CASSEGTGAVTF
TRBV7-2	NA	TRBJ1-2	NA	TGTGCCAGCACCTTGAGTGGGGGGTCTAACTATGGCTACACCTTC	CASTLSGGSNYGYTF
TRBV5-7	TRBD1	TRBJ2-7	few	TGTGCCAGCAGCTTGTTTGGATGGGGACAGGGCTCCTACGAGCAGTACTTC	CASSLFGWGQGSYEQYF
TRBV19	NA	TRBJ2-2	NA	TGTGCCAGTAGTCTTAGCGGAGTAGCGATTTACACCGGGGAGCTGTTTTTT	CASSLSGVAIYTGELFF